The T cell receptor (beta chain) described here comes from a study of CD8+ T cells in alopecia areata. As for the study in general: Grafting placed skin from approximately 6-12-month-old C3H/HeJ donors with spontaneous alopecia onto roughly 7-10-week-old female C3H/HeJ mice. Overall study findings and caveats: Patients displayed less clarity in TCR sharing than mice, a finding possibly related to HLA. Scalp data also include sequences from resident alphabeta T cells of normal skin. More clonal than normal scalp was lesional scalp, particularly alopecia totalis/universalis.

Concerning this clone itself: As yet, its antigen is unknown. Mouse germline and gene names are used.

Cutaneous lymph nodes were pooled and cells sorted by CD4, CD8alpha, NKG2D, NKG2ACE and more. Sequencing used cDNA as its template, made by extracting RNA and reverse transcribing it. Method: immunoSEQ multiplex PCR; TCRdb's copy keeps in-frame clones and lacks some. The sample contains about 270,000 clones, none occurring once; roughly 1.2% lies in the top ten. Specimen: CD4+ T cells sorted from a lymph node. The receptor was derived from a C3H/HeJ mouse with alopecia areata. This strain has MHC haplotype H2-k.

The CDR3 region is CASSNDSYEQYF. The sequenced CDR3 bases are TGTGCTAGCAGCAATGACAGCTAT. The chain links TRBV17 to TRBJ2-7; tentatively, D is TRBD1 (5 bases). Read sequence stops 4 residues before the CDR3 end, and the germline J gene provides the missing end. The CDR3 spans 12 residues. Trimming left V 6 bases short and J 3 bases short, with 9 bases between. Germline CDR1 MNHDT, CDR2 YYDKIL.